These 30 T cell receptor beta chains were sequenced from one sample in a study of cytomegalovirus exposure and HLA in healthy donors. Researchers ran the PCR with 60 Vbeta and 13 Jbeta primers. Sequenced by immunoSEQ multiplex PCR; TCRdb stores in-frame clones only, minus some. The sample holds approximately 80,000 clones, roughly 78% seen once. The sample consisted of PBMCs. These receptors originate from a male donor in good health and CMV-seropositive.

This clone was recorded a few times. The V call is TRBV28, the J call TRBJ1-5, with TRBD1 as a possible D gene (5 bases). The CDR3 is made up of 15 amino acids. Per the germline V gene, CDR1 is MDHEN and CDR2 is SYDVKM. V was pared by 6 bases and J by 0 bases, with 12 bases between. CDR3 DNA: TGTGCCAGCAGCCCATCGACAGCTAGCAATCAGCCCCAGCATTTT. It translates to CASSPSTASNQPQHF.

V usage is TRBV18 and J usage is TRBJ1-2; 7 bases fit TRBD1. CDR3 length: 14 amino acids. Per germline, CDR1 KGHSH and CDR2 LQKENI. J gave up 8 bases and V 3 bases, and 9 bases lay outside the gene matches. The CDR3, as DNA: TGTGCCAGCTCACCTATACTCCAGGGGGAAGGCTACACCTTC. This codes for CASSPILQGEGYTF.

A few counts support this clone. The rearrangement links TRBV6-1 to TRBJ2-7; 10 bases map to TRBD2. CDR1 and CDR2 from the germline V gene are MNHNS and SASEGT. Trimming cost V 2 bases and J 6 bases; bases outside gene matches: 7. The CDR3 is made up of 15 amino acids. CDR3 sequence: CASSELAGAPSEQYF. CDR3 sequence (DNA): TGTGCCAGCAGTGAACTAGCGGGAGCCCCTAGCGAGCAGTACTTC.

The V and J genes are TRBV27 and TRBJ1-2; TRBD1 aligns across 7 bases. Germline lookup yields CDR1 MNHEY and CDR2 SMNVEV (reference sequence). The V segment lost 4 bases and the J segment 6 bases; nucleotides outside the gene matches: 8. The CDR3 totals 14 residues. For the CDR3, the DNA is TGTGCCAGCAGTTCGAGACAGGGTTTTCATGGCTACACCTTC. This encodes CASSSRQGFHGYTF.

There are a few counts of this clone. The J gene is TRBJ1-5, the V gene TRBV27; D unclear. Trimming took 6 bases from V and 8 from J, leaving 17 bases between them. This CDR3 is 14 amino acids long. Germline V gives CDR1 MNHEY, CDR2 SMNVEV (reference sequence). The CDR3 region has the DNA TGTGCCAGCAGCCTTTCCAGCGAGTATGAGCCCCAGCATTTT. Residues: CASSLSSEYEPQHF.

This clone has a single count. The CDR3 spells CASSPRTGEGYTF. In DNA, the CDR3 is TGTGCCAGCAGCCCTCGGACAGGGGAAGGCTACACCTTC. The chain recombines TRBV7-6 with TRBJ1-2, with 9 bases lining up with TRBD1. Germline V gene sequence: CDR1 SGHVS, CDR2 FNYEAQ. The CDR3 spans 13 residues. With V trimmed by 5 bases and J by 8 bases, 6 bases remained unmatched.

The chain is built from TRBV9 and TRBJ2-1; perhaps TRBD2 as D (6 bases). Between the trimmed V and J ends, which lost 4 bases and 2 bases, there was a span of 16 bases. Germline assignment: CDR1 SGDLS and CDR2 YYNGEE. This CDR3 spans 16 amino acids. Here the CDR3 DNA reads TGTGCCAGCAGCCCCCGGGACTTTTATACCTACAATGAGCAGTTCTTC. Translated, it gives CASSPRDFYTYNEQFF.

The chain recombines TRBV28 with TRBJ1-2; TRBD1 agrees at 8 bases. With V trimmed by 3 bases and J by 10 bases, 7 bases remained unmatched. This CDR3 has 13 amino acids. CDR1 is MDHEN and CDR2 is SYDVKM in the germline V gene. The chain's CDR3 is CASSLQGAPFYTF. CDR3 bases: TGTGCCAGCAGTTTGCAGGGGGCCCCTTTCTACACCTTC.

The chain has TRBV9 and TRBJ1-1, with D possibly matching TRBD1 (6 bases). Germline CDR1 and CDR2: SGDLS and YYNGEE. Trimming took off 4 bases at V and 3 bases at J, with 19 bases between the two ends. The CDR3 is 16 amino acids. The CDR3 DNA sequence: TGTGCCAGCAGCACAGCGACAGGTAGGTTCGACACTGAAGCTTTCTTT. It translates to CASSTATGRFDTEAFF.

The rearrangement joins TRBV29-1 to TRBJ1-2; D ambiguous. The germline V gene encodes CDR1 SQVTM and CDR2 ANQGSEA. The CDR3 sequence is 12 residues long. The CDR3 reads CCTRVPGYGYTF. CDR3 nucleotide sequence: TGCTGTACGCGGGTCCCGGGCTATGGCTACACCTTC.

This clone came up a few times. The chain recombines TRBV28 with TRBJ1-1; D gene ambiguous. Germline values: CDR1 MDHEN, CDR2 SYDVKM. The CDR3 sequence is 12 residues long. CDR3 sequence: CAEAGLNTEAFF. The CDR3 DNA sequence: TGTGCTGAGGCGGGCCTGAACACTGAAGCTTTCTTT.

This clone was seen only a few times. The J gene is TRBJ1-6, the V gene TRBV29-1, with D possibly TRBD1 on 6 matching bases. V dropped 8 bases and J dropped 13 bases, with 27 bases sitting between them. Germline V lookup: CDR1 SQVTM, CDR2 ANQGSEA. The length of the CDR3 is 15 residues. As DNA, the CDR3 is TGCAGCTCTGACGGGGGGCGACTATTGTCGGCGCCCCTCCACTTT. This encodes CSSDGGRLLSAPLHF. The full variable domain, completed using reference TRBV29-1 and TRBJ1-6, is SAVISQKPSRDICQRGTSLTIQCQVDSQVTMMFWYRQQPGQSLTLIATANQGSEATYESGFVIDKFPISRPNLTFSTLTVSNMSPEDSSIYLCSSDGGRLLSAPLHFGNGTRLTVT.

The chain is built from TRBV25-1 and TRBJ1-2, with a possible D match to TRBD1 (6 bases). This CDR3 is built from 13 residues. The germline V gene encodes CDR1 MGHDK and CDR2 SYGVNS. Trimming left V 2 bases short and J 6 bases short, with 10 bases between. CDR3 in DNA: TGTGCCAGCAGTGAACAGGGGAGAGATGGCTACACCTTC. Translating gives CASSEQGRDGYTF.

The gene calls are TRBV28 and TRBJ1-4; the D is unclear. This CDR3 has 14 residues. Germline V lookup: CDR1 MDHEN, CDR2 SYDVKM. V gave up 5 bases and J gave up 0 bases, with 7 bases separating them. The CDR3 DNA follows: TGTGCCAGCAGTCCGCAGGCAACTAATGAAAAACTGTTTTTT. It is translated as CASSPQATNEKLFF.

V is TRBV18 and J is TRBJ2-5; 11 positions agree with TRBD1. CDR3 length: 16 residues. Germline CDR1 reads KGHSH; CDR2 reads LQKENI. V shed 0 bases, J shed 5 bases, and the junction held 5 bases outside the gene matches. In DNA form, the CDR3 reads TGTGCCAGCTCACCACCACAGGACAGGGGGCGGGAGACCCAGTACTTC. As protein: CASSPPQDRGRETQYF.

V and J are TRBV28 and TRBJ2-1; 7 bases line up with TRBD2. The V gene's germline CDR1 is MDHEN and CDR2 SYDVKM. The CDR3 spans 13 residues. V dropped 6 bases and J dropped 1; count of bases not matched to a gene: 0. CDR3 protein: CASRLASYNEQFF. The CDR3 DNA is TGTGCCAGCAGACTAGCGTCCTACAATGAGCAGTTCTTC.

The chain carries TRBV2 and TRBJ1-5, with D hard to call. Germline lookup yields CDR1 SNHLY and CDR2 FYNNEI. The length of the CDR3 is 13 residues. Trimming pared 7 bases from V and 2 bases from J, leaving 9 bases between. CDR3 coding DNA: TGTGCCAGCATGAGGGCTCGCAATCAGCCCCAGCATTTT. Protein: CASMRARNQPQHF. Full variable domain (missing parts from reference TRBV2 and TRBJ1-5): EPEVTQTPSHQVTQMGQEVILRCVPISNHLYFYWYRQILGQKVEFLVSFYNNEISEKSEIFDDQFSVERPDGSNFTLKIRSTKLEDSAMYFCASMRARNQPQHFGDGTRLSIL.

V is TRBV7-3 and J is TRBJ2-7, with D maybe TRBD2 (6 bases). Trimming took off 5 bases at V and 3 bases at J, with 20 bases between the two ends. The CDR3 has 16 residues. Germline V gene lookup returns CDR1 SGHTA and CDR2 FQGTGA. CDR3 bases: TGTGCCAGCAGCCCATCCGGTGGGGAGGCGGTCTACGAGCAGTACTTC. Its protein is CASSPSGGEAVYEQYF.

This clone was observed a handful of times. The genes are TRBV6-5 and TRBJ2-7; D not certain. V was pared by 6 bases and J by 4 bases, with 7 bases between. Germline CDR1 reads MNHEY; CDR2 reads SVGAGI. The length of the CDR3 is 11 residues. The CDR3 DNA sequence: TGTGCCAGCAGCTTTAAATACGAGCAGTACTTC. Translated: CASSFKYEQYF.

CDR3 in DNA: TGTGCCAGCAGTTATGGGGGACAGTTCGGGACCCAGTACTTC. This gives the protein CASSYGGQFGTQYF. This chain links TRBV6-5 with TRBJ2-5; 7 nucleotides agree with TRBD1. Trimming removed 3 bases from V and 7 bases from J; junction bases left unmatched: 8. This CDR3 has 14 amino acids. Germline CDR1 is MNHEY and CDR2 is SVGAGI.

The chain couples TRBV15 to TRBJ1-1, with D perhaps TRBD1 (5 bases). Trimming stripped 1 base from V and 5 bases from J, with 11 bases between. This CDR3 has 14 amino acids. The germline gives CDR1 LNHNV, CDR2 YYDKDF (reference sequence). The CDR3 DNA reads as TGTGCCACCAGCAGAGCCGGGCAGGGAACTGAAGCTTTCTTT. Encoded protein: CATSRAGQGTEAFF.

The V gene is TRBV15, the J gene TRBJ2-5; tentatively, D is TRBD2 (5 bases). V gave up 3 bases and J gave up 7 bases, with 15 bases separating them. This CDR3 has 14 amino acids. CDR1 and CDR2 from the germline V gene are LNHNV and YYDKDF (reference sequence). The CDR3 DNA sequence: TGTGCCACCAGCAGGAGCGGTGGAGTGGGGACCCAGTACTTC. The encoded protein is CATSRSGGVGTQYF.

This clone has just a few counts. This rearrangement joins TRBV5-1 to TRBJ2-3; 8 bases are a match to TRBD2. CDR3 length: 13 amino acids. The J segment lost 6 bases and the V segment lost 4 bases, leaving 4 bases of the junction unmatched. Per the germline V gene, CDR1 is SGHRS and CDR2 is YFSETQ. The CDR3 DNA reads as TGCGCCAGCAGCGAAAGACTAGCGGATACGCAGTATTTT. This translates into CASSERLADTQYF.

V gene TRBV7-2 combines with J gene TRBJ2-7; unclear D gene. The CDR3 runs 13 residues. The V gene's germline CDR1 is SGHTA and CDR2 FQGNSA. V lost 0 bases to trimming and J lost 6 bases, with 9 bases between them. The CDR3 DNA reads TGTGCCAGCAGCTTAGCGAGGCGGTCCGAGCAGTACTTC. As protein: CASSLARRSEQYF.

This clone was detected a few times. The chain combines TRBV6-6 with TRBJ2-3; D call uncertain. Germline V lookup: CDR1 MNHNY, CDR2 SVGAGI (reference sequence). CDR3 length: 10 residues. V was clipped by 8 bases and J by 5 bases, with 5 bases between them. The CDR3 reads CASYLDTQYF. The CDR3 nucleotides are TGTGCCAGCTATTTAGATACGCAGTATTTT.

V is TRBV9 and J is TRBJ2-2; TRBD2 aligns across 11 bases. CDR1 and CDR2 from the germline V gene are SGDLS and YYNGEE. The V and J ends lost 2 bases and 5 bases, in that order; junction bases with no gene match: 2. The CDR3 runs to 15 residues. The CDR3 DNA sequence: TGTGCCAGCAGCGTTAGACTAGCGGGGACCGGGGAGCTGTTTTTT. Encoded protein: CASSVRLAGTGELFF.

The V gene is TRBV19, the J gene TRBJ1-2; perhaps TRBD1 as D (5 bases). The CDR3 extends over 15 amino acids. V lost 1 base to trimming and J lost 2 bases, with 11 bases between them. CDR1 and CDR2 from the germline V gene are LNHDA and SQIVND (reference sequence). The CDR3, as DNA: TGTGCCAGTAGTATAGTCGGGGGGAACAACTATGGCTACACCTTC. Amino acid sequence: CASSIVGGNNYGYTF. Combining the CDR3 with reference TRBV19 and TRBJ1-2 gives the whole variable domain DGGITQSPKYLFRKEGQNVTLSCEQNLNHDAMYWYRQDPGQGLRLIYYSQIVNDFQKGDIAEGYSVSREKKESFPLTVTSAQKNPTAFYLCASSIVGGNNYGYTFGSGTRLTVV.

This chain joins TRBV7-9 and TRBJ2-3, with D possibly being TRBD2 (5 bases). Germline V gene sequence: CDR1 SEHNR, CDR2 FQNEAQ (reference sequence). This CDR3 region has 18 residues. V was cut by 1 base and J by 2 bases, with 19 bases left in between. The CDR3 spells CASSLVGLKGGSTDTQYF. CDR3 bases: TGTGCCAGCAGCTTAGTAGGACTTAAAGGTGGATCCACAGATACGCAGTATTTT.

The chain joins TRBV4-2 to TRBJ2-7, with 12 bases matching TRBD2. The end of the DNA aligns better with TRBJ2-1, so the J call may be wrong. This CDR3 contains 15 residues. The V gene's germline CDR1 is LGHNA and CDR2 YNFKEQ. This CDR3 is CASSQGTSGAYEQFF. The CDR3 DNA is TGTGCCAGCAGCCAAGGGACTAGCGGGGCCTACGAGCAGTTCTTC.

The chain carries TRBV6-6 and TRBJ2-1; 12 nucleotides agree with TRBD2. Germline V gives CDR1 MNHNY, CDR2 SVGAGI (reference sequence). The V gene end was trimmed by 6 bases and the J gene end by 9 bases; junction bases not matched to a gene: 12. This CDR3 has 16 residues. The CDR3 DNA follows: TGTGCCAGCAGGTCGCTACGACTAGCGGGAGTTGTTGAGCAGTTCTTC. This codes for CASRSLRLAGVVEQFF.